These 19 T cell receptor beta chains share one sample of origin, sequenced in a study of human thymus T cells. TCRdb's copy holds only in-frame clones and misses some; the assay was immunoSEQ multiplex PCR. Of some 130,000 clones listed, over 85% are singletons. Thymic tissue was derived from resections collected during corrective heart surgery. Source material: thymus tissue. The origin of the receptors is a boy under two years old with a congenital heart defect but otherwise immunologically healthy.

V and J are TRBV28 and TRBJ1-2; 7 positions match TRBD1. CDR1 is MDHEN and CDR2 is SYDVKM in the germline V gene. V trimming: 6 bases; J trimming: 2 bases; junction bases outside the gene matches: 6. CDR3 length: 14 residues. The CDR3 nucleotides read TGTGCCAGCAGGGGTCAGACAGGGAACTATGGCTACACCTTC. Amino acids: CASRGQTGNYGYTF.

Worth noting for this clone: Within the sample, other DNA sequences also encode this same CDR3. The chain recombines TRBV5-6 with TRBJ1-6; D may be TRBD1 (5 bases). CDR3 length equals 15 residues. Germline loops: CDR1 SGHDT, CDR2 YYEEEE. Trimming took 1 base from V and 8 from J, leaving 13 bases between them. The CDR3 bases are TGTGCCAGCAGCTTGTGGAGGGGTCTCCATTCACCCCTCCACTTT. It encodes CASSLWRGLHSPLHF.

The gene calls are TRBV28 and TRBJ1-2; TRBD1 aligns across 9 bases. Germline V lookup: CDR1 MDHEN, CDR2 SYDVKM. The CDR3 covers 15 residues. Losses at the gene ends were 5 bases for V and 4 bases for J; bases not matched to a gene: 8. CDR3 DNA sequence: TGTGCCAGCAGTCCGGGACAGGGAAAGGGCTATGGCTACACCTTC. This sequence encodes CASSPGQGKGYGYTF.

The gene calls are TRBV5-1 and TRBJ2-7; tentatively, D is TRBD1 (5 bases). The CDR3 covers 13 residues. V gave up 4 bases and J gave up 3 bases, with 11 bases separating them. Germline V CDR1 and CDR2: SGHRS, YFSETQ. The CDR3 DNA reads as TGCGCCAGCAGCCTGACAGAGAACTACGAGCAGTACTTC. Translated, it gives CASSLTENYEQYF. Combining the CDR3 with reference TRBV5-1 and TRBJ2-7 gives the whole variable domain KAGVTQTPRYLIKTRGQQVTLSCSPISGHRSVSWYQQTPGQGLQFLFEYFSETQRNKGNFPGRFSGRQFSNSRSEMNVSTLELGDSALYLCASSLTENYEQYFGPGTRLTVT.

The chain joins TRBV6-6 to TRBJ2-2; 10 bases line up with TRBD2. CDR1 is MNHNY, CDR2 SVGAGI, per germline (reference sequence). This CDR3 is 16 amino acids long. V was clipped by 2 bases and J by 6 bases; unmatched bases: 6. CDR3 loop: CASSYPGTSEAGELFF. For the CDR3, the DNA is TGTGCCAGCAGTTACCCAGGGACTAGCGAGGCCGGGGAGCTGTTTTTT.

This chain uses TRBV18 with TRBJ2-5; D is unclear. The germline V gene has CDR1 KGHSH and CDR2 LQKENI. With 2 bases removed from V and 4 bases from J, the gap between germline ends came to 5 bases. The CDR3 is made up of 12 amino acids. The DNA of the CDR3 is TGTGCCAGCTCACCAGGTCCAGAGACCCAGTACTTC. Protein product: CASSPGPETQYF.

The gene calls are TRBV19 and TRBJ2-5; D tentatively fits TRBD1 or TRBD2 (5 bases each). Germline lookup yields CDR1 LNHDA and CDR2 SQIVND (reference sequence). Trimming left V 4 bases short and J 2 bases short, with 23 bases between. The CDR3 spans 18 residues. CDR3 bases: TGTGCCAGTAGTAGTCCAGGGCGGGTTCCTCGAGGGCAAGAGACCCAGTACTTC. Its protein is CASSSPGRVPRGQETQYF.

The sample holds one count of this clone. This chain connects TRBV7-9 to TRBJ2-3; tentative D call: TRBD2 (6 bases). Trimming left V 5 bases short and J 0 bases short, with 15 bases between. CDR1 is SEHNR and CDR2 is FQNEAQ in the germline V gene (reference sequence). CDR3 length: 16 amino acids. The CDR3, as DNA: TGTGCCAGCAGCCCGCGGGACTTCCCTAGCACAGATACGCAGTATTTT. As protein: CASSPRDFPSTDTQYF. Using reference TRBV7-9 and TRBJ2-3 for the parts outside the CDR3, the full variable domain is DTGVSQNPRHKITKRGQNVTFRCDPISEHNRLYWYRQTLGQGPEFLTYFQNEAQLEKSRLLSDRFSAERPKGSFSTLEIQRTEQGDSAMYLCASSPRDFPSTDTQYFGPGTRLTVL.

The chain's CDR3 is CASRPKGGTEAFF. DNA for the CDR3: TGTGCCAGCAGACCCAAAGGGGGGACTGAAGCTTTCTTT. The rearrangement links TRBV5-8 to TRBJ1-1; TRBD1 might be the D (6 bases). Germline lookup yields CDR1 SGHTS and CDR2 YDEGEE. This CDR3 is built from 13 residues. V was pared by 5 bases and J by 5 bases, with 13 bases between.

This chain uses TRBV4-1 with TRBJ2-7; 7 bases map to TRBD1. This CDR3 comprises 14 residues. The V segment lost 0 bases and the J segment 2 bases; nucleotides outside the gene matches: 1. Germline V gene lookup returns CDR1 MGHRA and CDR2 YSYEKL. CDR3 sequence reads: CASSQDGTAYEQYF. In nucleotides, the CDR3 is TGCGCCAGCAGCCAAGACGGGACAGCCTACGAGCAGTACTTC.

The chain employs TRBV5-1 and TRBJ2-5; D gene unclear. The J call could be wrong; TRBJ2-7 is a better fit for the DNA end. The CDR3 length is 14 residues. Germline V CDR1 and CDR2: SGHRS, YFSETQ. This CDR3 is CASSFGSGNYEQYF. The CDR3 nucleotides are TGCGCCAGCAGCTTCGGATCTGGGAACTACGAGCAGTACTTC.

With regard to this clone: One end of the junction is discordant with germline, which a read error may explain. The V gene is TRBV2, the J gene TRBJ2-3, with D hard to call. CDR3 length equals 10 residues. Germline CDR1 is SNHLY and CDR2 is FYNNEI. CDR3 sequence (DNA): TGTGCCACCAGTTTTGATACGCAGTATTTT. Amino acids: CATSFDTQYF. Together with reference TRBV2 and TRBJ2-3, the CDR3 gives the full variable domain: EPEVTQTPSHQVTQMGQEVILRCVPISNHLYFYWYRQILGQKVEFLVSFYNNEISEKSEIFDDQFSVERPDGSNFTLKIRSTKLEDSAMYFCATSFDTQYFGPGTRLTVL.

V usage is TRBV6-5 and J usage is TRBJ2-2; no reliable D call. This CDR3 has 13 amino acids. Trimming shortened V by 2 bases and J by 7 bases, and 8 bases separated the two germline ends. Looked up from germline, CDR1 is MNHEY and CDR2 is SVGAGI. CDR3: CASSYRAIGELFF. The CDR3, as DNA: TGTGCCAGCAGTTACAGGGCAATCGGGGAGCTGTTTTTT.

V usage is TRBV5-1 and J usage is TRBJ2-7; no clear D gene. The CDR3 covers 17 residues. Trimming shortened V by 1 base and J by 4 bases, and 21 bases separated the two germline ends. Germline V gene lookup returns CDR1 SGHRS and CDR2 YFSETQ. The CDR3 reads CASSLWPAREKGYEQYF. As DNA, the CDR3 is TGCGCCAGCAGCTTGTGGCCGGCAAGGGAAAAAGGTTACGAGCAGTACTTC.

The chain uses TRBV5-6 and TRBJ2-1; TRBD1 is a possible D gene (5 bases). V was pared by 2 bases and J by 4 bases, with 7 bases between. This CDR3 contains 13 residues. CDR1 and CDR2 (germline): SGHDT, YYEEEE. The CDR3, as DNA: TGTGCCAGCAGCTTTAAGGGGTACAATGAGCAGTTCTTC. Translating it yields CASSFKGYNEQFF.

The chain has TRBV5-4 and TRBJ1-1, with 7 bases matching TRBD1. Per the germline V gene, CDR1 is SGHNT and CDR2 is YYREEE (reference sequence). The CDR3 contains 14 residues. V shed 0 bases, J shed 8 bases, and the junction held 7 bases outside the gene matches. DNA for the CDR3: TGTGCCAGCAGCTTGGTGGTAACAGGGGAGGAAGCTTTCTTT. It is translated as CASSLVVTGEEAFF.

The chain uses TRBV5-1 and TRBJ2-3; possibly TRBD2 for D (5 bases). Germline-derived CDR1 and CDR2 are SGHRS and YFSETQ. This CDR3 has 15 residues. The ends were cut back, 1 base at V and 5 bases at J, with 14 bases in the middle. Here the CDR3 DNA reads TGCGCCAGCAGCTTGCCGGCGGGTCAAGGAGATACGCAGTATTTT. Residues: CASSLPAGQGDTQYF.

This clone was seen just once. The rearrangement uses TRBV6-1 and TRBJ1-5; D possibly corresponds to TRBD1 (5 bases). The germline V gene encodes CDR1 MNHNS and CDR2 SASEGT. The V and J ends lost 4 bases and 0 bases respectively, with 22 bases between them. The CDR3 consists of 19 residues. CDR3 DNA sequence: TGTGCCAGCAGTGTCTCGTCAGGGTCTGGTAGGGATAGCAATCAGCCCCAGCATTTT. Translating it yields CASSVSSGSGRDSNQPQHF.

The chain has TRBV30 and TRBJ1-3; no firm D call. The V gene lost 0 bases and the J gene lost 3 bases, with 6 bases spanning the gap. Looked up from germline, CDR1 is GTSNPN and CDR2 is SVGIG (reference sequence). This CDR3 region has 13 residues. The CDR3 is CAWSVGSGNTIYF. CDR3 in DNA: TGTGCCTGGAGTGTAGGGAGTGGAAACACCATATATTTT. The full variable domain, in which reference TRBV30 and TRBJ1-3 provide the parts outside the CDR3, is SQTIHQWPATLVQPVGSPLSLECTVEGTSNPNLYWYRQAAGRGLQLLFYSVGIGQISSEVPQNLSASRPQDRQFILSSKKLLLSDSGFYLCAWSVGSGNTIYFGEGSWLTVV.